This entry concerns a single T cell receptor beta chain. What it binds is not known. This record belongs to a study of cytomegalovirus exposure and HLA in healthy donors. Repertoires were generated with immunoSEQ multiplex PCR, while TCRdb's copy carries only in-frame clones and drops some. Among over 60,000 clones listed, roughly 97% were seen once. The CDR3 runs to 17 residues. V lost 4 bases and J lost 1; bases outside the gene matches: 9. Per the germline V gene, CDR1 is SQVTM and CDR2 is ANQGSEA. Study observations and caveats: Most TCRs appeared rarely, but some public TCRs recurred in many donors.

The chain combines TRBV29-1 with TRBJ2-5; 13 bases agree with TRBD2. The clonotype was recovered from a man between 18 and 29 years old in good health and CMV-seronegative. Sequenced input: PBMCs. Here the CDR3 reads CSVGPGLAGSTQETQYF. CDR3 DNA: TGCAGCGTTGGACCGGGACTAGCGGGATCAACCCAAGAGACCCAGTACTTC.